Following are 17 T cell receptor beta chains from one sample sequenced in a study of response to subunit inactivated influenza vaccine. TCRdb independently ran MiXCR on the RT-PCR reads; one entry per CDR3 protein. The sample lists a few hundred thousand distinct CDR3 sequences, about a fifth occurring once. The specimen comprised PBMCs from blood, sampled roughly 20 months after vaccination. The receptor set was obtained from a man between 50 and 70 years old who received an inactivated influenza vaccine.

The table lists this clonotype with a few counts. CDR3 nucleotides: TGTGCCAGTAGACAGTACAATGAGCAGTTCTTC. As protein: CASRQYNEQFF. V is TRBV19 and J is TRBJ2-1; D unclear. This CDR3 spans 11 amino acids. The V and J ends lost 6 bases and 4 bases respectively, with 4 bases between them. In germline, CDR1 is LNHDA, CDR2 SQIVND (reference sequence).

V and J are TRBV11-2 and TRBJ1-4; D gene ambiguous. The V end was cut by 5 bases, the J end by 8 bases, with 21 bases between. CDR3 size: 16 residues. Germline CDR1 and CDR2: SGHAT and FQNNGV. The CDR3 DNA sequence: TGTGCCAGCAGCCAAAATACCCGCAGTTCCGGGGAAAAACTGTTTTTT. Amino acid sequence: CASSQNTRSSGEKLFF.

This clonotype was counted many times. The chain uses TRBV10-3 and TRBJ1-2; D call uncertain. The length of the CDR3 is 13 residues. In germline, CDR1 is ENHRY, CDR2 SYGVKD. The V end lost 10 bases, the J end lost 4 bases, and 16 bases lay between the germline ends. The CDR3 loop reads CATKSDTAYGYTF. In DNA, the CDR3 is TGTGCCACAAAAAGTGATACGGCCTATGGCTACACCTTC.

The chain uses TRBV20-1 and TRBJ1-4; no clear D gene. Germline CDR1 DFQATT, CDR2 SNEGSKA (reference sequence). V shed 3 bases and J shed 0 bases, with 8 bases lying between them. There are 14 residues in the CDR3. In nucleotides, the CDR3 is TGCAGTGCTAGTCCAGGTGCAACTAATGAAAAACTGTTTTTT. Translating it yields CSASPGATNEKLFF.

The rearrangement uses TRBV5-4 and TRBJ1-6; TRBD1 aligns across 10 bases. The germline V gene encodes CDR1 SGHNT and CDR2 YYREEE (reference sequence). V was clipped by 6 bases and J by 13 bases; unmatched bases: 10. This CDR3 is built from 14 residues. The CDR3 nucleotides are TGTGCCAGCATCCAGGACAGGGGGGGTGGCCCCCTCCACTTT. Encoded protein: CASIQDRGGGPLHF.

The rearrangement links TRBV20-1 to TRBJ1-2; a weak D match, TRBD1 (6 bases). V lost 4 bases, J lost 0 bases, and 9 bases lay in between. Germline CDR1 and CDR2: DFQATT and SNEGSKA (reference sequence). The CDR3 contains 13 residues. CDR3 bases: TGCAGTGCTAATGGACAGTCTAACTATGGCTACACCTTC. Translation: CSANGQSNYGYTF.

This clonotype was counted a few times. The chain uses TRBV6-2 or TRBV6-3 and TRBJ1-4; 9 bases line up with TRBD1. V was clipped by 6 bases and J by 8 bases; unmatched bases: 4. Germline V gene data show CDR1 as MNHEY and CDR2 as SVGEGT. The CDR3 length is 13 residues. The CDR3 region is CASRGQGNEKLFF. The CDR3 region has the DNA TGTGCCAGCAGGGGACAGGGTAACGAAAAACTGTTTTTT.

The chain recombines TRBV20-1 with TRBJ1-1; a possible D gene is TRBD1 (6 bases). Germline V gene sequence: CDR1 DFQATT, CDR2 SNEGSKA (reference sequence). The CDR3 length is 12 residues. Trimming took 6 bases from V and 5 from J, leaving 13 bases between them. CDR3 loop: CSAEGGITEAFF. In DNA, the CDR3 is TGCAGTGCGGAAGGGGGTATTACTGAAGCTTTCTTT.

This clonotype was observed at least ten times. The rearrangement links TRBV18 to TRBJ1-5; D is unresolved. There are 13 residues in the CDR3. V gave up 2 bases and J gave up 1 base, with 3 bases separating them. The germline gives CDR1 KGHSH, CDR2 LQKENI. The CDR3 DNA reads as TGTGCCAGCTCACCAGGGAGCAATCAGCCCCAGCATTTT. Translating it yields CASSPGSNQPQHF.

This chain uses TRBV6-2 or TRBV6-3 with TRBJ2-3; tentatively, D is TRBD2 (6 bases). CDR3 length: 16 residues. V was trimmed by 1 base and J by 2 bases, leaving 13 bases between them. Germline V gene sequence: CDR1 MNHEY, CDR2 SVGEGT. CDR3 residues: CASSYWRGLPTDTQYF. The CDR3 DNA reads TGTGCCAGCAGTTACTGGCGGGGACTTCCCACAGATACGCAGTATTTT.

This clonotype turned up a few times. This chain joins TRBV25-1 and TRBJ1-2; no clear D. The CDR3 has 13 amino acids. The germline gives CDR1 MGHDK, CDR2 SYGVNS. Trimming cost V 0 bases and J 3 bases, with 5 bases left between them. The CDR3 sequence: CASSEYADYGYTF. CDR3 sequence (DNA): TGTGCCAGCAGTGAATATGCGGACTATGGCTACACCTTC.

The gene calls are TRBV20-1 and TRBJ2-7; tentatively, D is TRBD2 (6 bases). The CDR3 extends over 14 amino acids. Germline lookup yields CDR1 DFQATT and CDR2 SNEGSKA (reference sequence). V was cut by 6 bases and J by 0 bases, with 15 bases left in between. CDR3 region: CSAPPAGSSYEQYF. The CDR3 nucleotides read TGCAGTGCCCCCCCCGCGGGAAGCTCCTACGAGCAGTACTTC.

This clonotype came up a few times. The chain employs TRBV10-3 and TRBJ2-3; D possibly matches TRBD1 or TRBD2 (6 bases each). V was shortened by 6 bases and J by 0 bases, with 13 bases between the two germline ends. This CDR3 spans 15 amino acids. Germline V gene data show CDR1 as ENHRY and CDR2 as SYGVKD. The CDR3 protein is CAIRARDISTDTQYF. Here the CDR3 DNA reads TGTGCCATCAGGGCGCGGGACATAAGCACAGATACGCAGTATTTT.

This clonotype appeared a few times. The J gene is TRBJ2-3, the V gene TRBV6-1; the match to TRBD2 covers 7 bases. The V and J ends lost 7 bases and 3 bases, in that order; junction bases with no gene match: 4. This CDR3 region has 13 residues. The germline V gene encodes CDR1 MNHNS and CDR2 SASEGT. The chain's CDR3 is CASKTGGTDTQYF. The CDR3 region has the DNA TGTGCCAGCAAGACGGGGGGAACAGATACGCAGTATTTT.

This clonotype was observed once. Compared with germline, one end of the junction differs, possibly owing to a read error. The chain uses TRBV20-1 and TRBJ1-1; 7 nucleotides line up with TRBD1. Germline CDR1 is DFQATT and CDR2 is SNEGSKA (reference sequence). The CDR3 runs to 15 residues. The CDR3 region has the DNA TGCAGTGCTAGGGTTCTGGCAGGGGGTAGTACTGAAGCTTTATTT. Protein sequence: CSARVLAGGSTEALF.

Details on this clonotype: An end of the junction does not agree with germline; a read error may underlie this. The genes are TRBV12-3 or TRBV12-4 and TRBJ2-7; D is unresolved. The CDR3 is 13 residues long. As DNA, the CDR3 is TGTGGCAGCAGTTTGGCGACTGACTACGAGCAGTACTTC. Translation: CGSSLATDYEQYF.

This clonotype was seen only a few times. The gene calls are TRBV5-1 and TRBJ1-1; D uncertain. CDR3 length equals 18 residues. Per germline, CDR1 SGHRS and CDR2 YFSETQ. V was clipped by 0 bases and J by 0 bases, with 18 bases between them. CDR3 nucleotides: TGCGCCAGCAGCTTGGCCGATTCAAGTCCGAAAATGAACACTGAAGCTTTCTTT. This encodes CASSLADSSPKMNTEAFF.